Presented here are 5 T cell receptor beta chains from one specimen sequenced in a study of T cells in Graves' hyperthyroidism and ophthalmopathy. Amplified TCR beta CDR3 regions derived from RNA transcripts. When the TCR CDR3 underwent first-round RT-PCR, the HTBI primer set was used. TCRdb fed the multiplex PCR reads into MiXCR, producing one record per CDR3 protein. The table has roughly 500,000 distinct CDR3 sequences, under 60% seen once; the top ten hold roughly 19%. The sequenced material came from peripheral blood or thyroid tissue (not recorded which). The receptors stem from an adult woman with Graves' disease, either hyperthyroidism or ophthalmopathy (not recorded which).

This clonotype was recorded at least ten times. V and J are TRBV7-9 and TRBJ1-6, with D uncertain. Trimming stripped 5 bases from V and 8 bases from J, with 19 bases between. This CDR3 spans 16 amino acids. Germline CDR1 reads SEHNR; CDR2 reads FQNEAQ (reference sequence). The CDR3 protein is CASSVGGRPKDSPLHF. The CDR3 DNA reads TGTGCCAGCAGCGTAGGCGGACGCCCAAAGGATTCACCCCTCCACTTT. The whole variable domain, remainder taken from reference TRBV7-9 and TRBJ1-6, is DTGVSQNPRHKITKRGQNVTFRCDPISEHNRLYWYRQTLGQGPEFLTYFQNEAQLEKSRLLSDRFSAERPKGSFSTLEIQRTEQGDSAMYLCASSVGGRPKDSPLHFGNGTRLTVT.

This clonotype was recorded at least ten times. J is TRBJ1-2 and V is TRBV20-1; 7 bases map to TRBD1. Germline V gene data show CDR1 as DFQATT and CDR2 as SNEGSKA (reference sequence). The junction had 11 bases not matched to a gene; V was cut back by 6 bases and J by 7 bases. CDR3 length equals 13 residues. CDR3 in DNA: TGCAGTGCAGCAGACAGGGTTCTGGGTGGCTACACCTTC. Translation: CSAADRVLGGYTF.

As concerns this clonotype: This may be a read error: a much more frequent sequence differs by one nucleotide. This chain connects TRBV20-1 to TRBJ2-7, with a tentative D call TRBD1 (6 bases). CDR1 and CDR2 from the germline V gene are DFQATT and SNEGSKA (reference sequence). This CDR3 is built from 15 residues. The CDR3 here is CSAREGTGSSYEHYF. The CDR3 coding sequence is TGCAGTGCTAGAGAAGGAACAGGGTCCTCCTACGAGCATTACTTC.

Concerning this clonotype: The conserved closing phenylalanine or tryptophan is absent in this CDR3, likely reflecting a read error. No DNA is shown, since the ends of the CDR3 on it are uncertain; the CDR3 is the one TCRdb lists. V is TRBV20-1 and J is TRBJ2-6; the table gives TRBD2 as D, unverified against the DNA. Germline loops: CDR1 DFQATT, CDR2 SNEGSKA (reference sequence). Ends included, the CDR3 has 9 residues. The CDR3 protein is CSARTSGNT.

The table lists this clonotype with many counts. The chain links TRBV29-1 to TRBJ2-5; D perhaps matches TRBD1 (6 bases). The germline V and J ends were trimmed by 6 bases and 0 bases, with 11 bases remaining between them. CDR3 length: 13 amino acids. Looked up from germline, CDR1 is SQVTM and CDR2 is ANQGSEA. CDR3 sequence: CSVARTDQETQYF. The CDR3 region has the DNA TGCAGCGTAGCCCGGACAGACCAAGAGACCCAGTACTTC.